This T cell receptor (beta chain) was profiled in a study of OX40 agonist ivuxolimab in advanced cancers. Method: immunoSEQ multiplex PCR; TCRdb's copy keeps in-frame clones and lacks some. Of more than 70,000 clones listed, approximately 86% were seen once; the top ten hold 2%. CDR3 size: 14 residues. Germline V gene data show CDR1 as SGHNT and CDR2 as YYREEE (reference sequence). Deletions cut 2 bases from V and 0 bases from J, with 6 bases between. The chain has TRBV5-4 and TRBJ2-1; D is uncertain. This material consisted of CD4+ or CD8+ T cells sorted from blood, taken in a trial of the OX40 agonist ivuxolimab. This clonotype originated in an adult with an advanced solid tumor such as melanoma, head and neck, liver or kidney cancer. The chain's CDR3 is CASSFRVSYNEQFF. For the CDR3, the DNA is TGTGCCAGCAGCTTCCGGGTCTCCTACAATGAGCAGTTCTTC.